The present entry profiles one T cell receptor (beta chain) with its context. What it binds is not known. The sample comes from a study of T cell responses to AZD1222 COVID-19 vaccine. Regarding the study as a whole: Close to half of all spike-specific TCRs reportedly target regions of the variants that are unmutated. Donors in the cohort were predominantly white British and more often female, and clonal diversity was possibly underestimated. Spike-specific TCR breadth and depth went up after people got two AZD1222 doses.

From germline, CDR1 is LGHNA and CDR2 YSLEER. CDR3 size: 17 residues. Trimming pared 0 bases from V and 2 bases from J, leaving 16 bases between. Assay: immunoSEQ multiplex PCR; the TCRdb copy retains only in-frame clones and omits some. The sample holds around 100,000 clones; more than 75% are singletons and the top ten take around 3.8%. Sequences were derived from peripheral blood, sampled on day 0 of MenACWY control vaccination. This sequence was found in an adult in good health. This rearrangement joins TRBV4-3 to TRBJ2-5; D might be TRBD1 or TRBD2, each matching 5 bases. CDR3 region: CASSQDYFWGTQETQYF. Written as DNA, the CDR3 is TGCGCCAGCAGCCAAGATTATTTTTGGGGGACGCAAGAGACCCAGTACTTC.